This T cell receptor beta chain was observed in a study of Tregs in tolerant kidney transplant recipients. General study results and limits: No direct test of biological reproducibility was done here.

Profiled with immunoSEQ multiplex PCR; TCRdb holds only in-frame clones, not every one. The sample has about 240,000 clones; around 82% are singletons. Unmatched junction bases numbered 3, after V lost 5 bases and J lost 0 bases. Germline CDR1 is SGHTA and CDR2 is FQGNSA. The CDR3 contains 15 residues. This clone was seen once. Its antigen is not known. The chain uses TRBV7-2 and TRBJ2-1; 8 bases fit TRBD2. This receptor was taken from a human donor in good health. Sequenced sample: CD4+ T cells from blood. CDR3 sequence: CASSLSGSSYNEQFF. As DNA, the CDR3 is TGTGCCAGCAGCCTGAGCGGGAGCTCCTACAATGAGCAGTTCTTC. Using reference TRBV7-2 and TRBJ2-1 for the parts outside the CDR3, the full variable domain is GAGVSQSPSNKVTEKGKDVELRCDPISGHTALYWYRQSLGQGLEFLIYFQGNSAPDKSGLPSDRFSAERTGGSVSTLTIQRTQQEDSAVYLCASSLSGSSYNEQFFGPGTRLTVL.